This T cell receptor (beta chain) was retrieved from a study of blood T cell repertoires in COVID-19. On the study more broadly: Whether acute or convalescent, the COVID-19 samples came from the United States, Italy and Spain.

Under the authors' procedure: Estimation of nucleated cell counts was performed using reference gene primer amplification. The repertoire was sequenced with immunoSEQ multiplex PCR; TCRdb's copy has only in-frame clones and lacks some. That table furnishes V, J and clone size, whereas the DNA furnished D and trimming. The data hold 120,000 to 150,000 clones, with approximately 83% observed a single time. Patients of the Seattle cohort, enrolled during active infection, were followed longitudinally. This clone was recorded once. The CDR3 has 15 residues. Germline CDR1 is MNHEY and CDR2 is SVGAGI. V gave up 2 bases and J gave up 2 bases, with 10 bases separating them.

This TCR was recovered from a woman aged 60 to 75 with COVID-19, enrolled during active disease. The source material was peripheral blood. The chain uses TRBV6-5 and TRBJ2-1; D is possibly TRBD2 (5 bases). CDR3 coding DNA: TGTGCCAGCAGTTACGAAGGGAGCCCCTACAATGAGCAGTTCTTC. Residues: CASSYEGSPYNEQFF.